These 18 T cell receptor beta chains were sequenced from one sample in a study of T cell repertoires in cytomegalovirus infection. MiXCR, applied by TCRdb to the reads, yields one record per CDR3 protein. The sample comprises 200,000 to 250,000 distinct CDR3 sequences, approximately 22% of which are singletons, and around a sixth rests with the top ten. Specimen: CD8+ T cells from PBMCs. The receptors stem from a human donor in good health (CMV status not recorded). Some clones in this sample may be carry-over from other donors' samples.

This clonotype was recorded many times. The V call is TRBV7-2, the J call TRBJ2-3; D not resolved. Trimming left V 2 bases short and J 0 bases short, with 12 bases between. Germline V gene sequence: CDR1 SGHTA, CDR2 FQGNSA. The CDR3 has 16 amino acids. The CDR3 coding sequence is TGTGCCAGCAGCTTACAGTGGGAATTGAGCACAGATACGCAGTATTTT. Translating it yields CASSLQWELSTDTQYF. Full variable domain (outside the CDR3, taken from reference TRBV7-2 and TRBJ2-3): GAGVSQSPSNKVTEKGKDVELRCDPISGHTALYWYRQSLGQGLEFLIYFQGNSAPDKSGLPSDRFSAERTGGSVSTLTIQRTQQEDSAVYLCASSLQWELSTDTQYFGPGTRLTVL.

Many counts were recorded for this clonotype. The V gene is TRBV12-3 or TRBV12-4, the J gene TRBJ1-5; D is perhaps TRBD1 (6 bases). Trimming took off 6 bases at V and 3 bases at J, with 12 bases between the two ends. The CDR3 loop spans 14 amino acids. CDR3 amino acids: CASSLQGINQPQHF. CDR3 DNA: TGTGCCAGCAGCTTACAGGGAATCAATCAGCCCCAGCATTTT.

This clonotype has a count of ten or more. The chain carries TRBV5-5 and TRBJ2-7; no definite D call. The V gene lost 1 base and the J gene lost 3 bases, with 8 bases spanning the gap. The CDR3 length is 13 residues. Germline V gives CDR1 SGHKS, CDR2 YYEKEE (reference sequence). DNA of the CDR3: TGTGCCAGCAGCTTGATTGTCAACTACGAGCAGTACTTC. Its translation: CASSLIVNYEQYF.

This clonotype was seen a handful of times. J is TRBJ2-7 and V is TRBV12-3 or TRBV12-4; D remains ambiguous. The V and J ends lost 2 bases and 0 bases respectively, with 8 bases between them. The CDR3 runs 14 residues. The CDR3 protein is CASSLFRNSYEQYF. The CDR3 DNA follows: TGTGCCAGCAGTTTATTCAGAAACTCCTACGAGCAGTACTTC.

The sample holds a few counts of this clonotype. Sequence at one end of the junction differs from germline and may be a read error. This chain links TRBV4-1 with TRBJ2-5; the D is unclear. Germline CDR1 and CDR2: MGHRA and YSYEKL. CDR3 length equals 9 residues. The CDR3 DNA follows: TGCGCCAGCAGCCACCCGACCGACTTC. Translating it yields CASSHPTDF.

The chain combines TRBV28 with TRBJ2-1; 15 positions match TRBD2. Germline V lookup: CDR1 MDHEN, CDR2 SYDVKM. The trim removed 3 bases at V and 2 bases at J, leaving 8 bases unmatched. CDR3 size: 19 residues. In DNA form, the CDR3 reads TGTGCCAGCAGTTTGCCCGGACTAGCGGGGGGGCCGACCTACAATGAGCAGTTCTTC. Translation: CASSLPGLAGGPTYNEQFF. Drawing the rest from reference TRBV28 and TRBJ2-1, the complete variable domain is DVKVTQSSRYLVKRTGEKVFLECVQDMDHENMFWYRQDPGLGLRLIYFSYDVKMKEKGDIPEGYSVSREKKERFSLILESASTNQTSMYLCASSLPGLAGGPTYNEQFFGPGTRLTVL.

The table lists this clonotype with a few counts. The chain couples TRBV2 to TRBJ2-5; 10 bases agree with TRBD1. CDR3 length: 15 residues. Germline values: CDR1 SNHLY, CDR2 FYNNEI. After removal of 6 bases from V and 3 bases from J, the junction contained 7 bases not matched to a gene. The CDR3 bases are TGTGCCAGCAGCTACATCGGACAGGGGGAAGAGACCCAGTACTTC. Its translation is CASSYIGQGEETQYF.

This clonotype was seen a handful of times. The chain is built from TRBV20-1 and TRBJ1-1; D remains unclear. The V gene's germline CDR1 is DFQATT and CDR2 SNEGSKA (reference sequence). The CDR3 length is 18 residues. Between the trimmed V and J ends, which lost 0 bases and 1 base, there was a span of 21 bases. CDR3 sequence: CSARDFRAARSENTEAFF. The CDR3 DNA sequence: TGCAGTGCTAGAGATTTCAGAGCCGCTCGCTCGGAGAACACTGAAGCTTTCTTT.

V is TRBV2 and J is TRBJ2-5; the D gene could be TRBD1 or TRBD2 (5 bases each). V shed 8 bases and J shed 7 bases, with 20 bases lying between them. Germline loops: CDR1 SNHLY, CDR2 FYNNEI. The CDR3 is made up of 14 amino acids. The CDR3 is CASVIRGVDATQYF. The CDR3 nucleotides read TGTGCCAGCGTCATTCGAGGGGTAGATGCGACCCAGTACTTC.

This clonotype was counted ten times or more. This rearrangement joins TRBV29-1 to TRBJ2-3; D may be TRBD1 (5 bases). From germline, CDR1 is SQVTM and CDR2 ANQGSEA. The CDR3 spans 12 residues. V was cut by 4 bases and J by 6 bases, with 11 bases left in between. CDR3 in DNA: TGCAGCGTTGTCATGACAGTGGATACGCAGTATTTT. Translation gives CSVVMTVDTQYF.

The chain links TRBV7-4 to TRBJ1-3; D remains ambiguous. This CDR3 spans 15 amino acids. Trimming took off 7 bases at V and 3 bases at J, with 16 bases between the two ends. Looked up from germline, CDR1 is SGHVT and CDR2 is SQSDAQ. The CDR3 sequence is CASNTKEDGGNTIYF. As DNA, the CDR3 is TGTGCCAGCAACACGAAAGAAGACGGTGGAAACACCATATATTTT.

With regard to this clonotype: One junction end disagrees with the germline gene, perhaps due to a read error. The chain uses TRBV28 and TRBJ2-3; 11 nucleotides agree with TRBD2. CDR3 length: 16 residues. The germline V gene has CDR1 MDHEN and CDR2 SYDVKM. Here the CDR3 reads CASSTPTSGAWDTRYF. In DNA, the CDR3 is TGTGCCAGCAGTACACCGACTAGCGGGGCCTGGGATACGCGGTATTTT.

This clonotype was counted at least ten times. The chain links TRBV20-1 to TRBJ2-1, with TRBD2 identical over 7 bases. Germline V CDR1 and CDR2: DFQATT, SNEGSKA (reference sequence). V lost 7 bases, J lost 3 bases, and 6 bases stayed unmatched. The CDR3 is 13 amino acids. Here the CDR3 DNA reads TGCAGTGGCCTGGCGGGGGACTACAATGAGCAGTTCTTC. Its protein is CSGLAGDYNEQFF.

There are many counts of this clonotype. The chain links TRBV29-1 to TRBJ2-7, with D hard to call. Germline CDR1 and CDR2: SQVTM and ANQGSEA. CDR3 length equals 14 residues. V lost 1 base to trimming and J lost 5 bases, with 15 bases between them. Here the CDR3 DNA reads TGCAGCGTTGAAGCGTTAGGGATTGGCAACGAGCAGTACTTC. Its translation: CSVEALGIGNEQYF.

The chain joins TRBV20-1 to TRBJ1-1; unclear D gene. V lost 1 base to trimming and J lost 5 bases, with 14 bases between them. CDR1 DFQATT and CDR2 SNEGSKA come from the germline V gene (reference sequence). This CDR3 is 14 amino acids long. This CDR3 is CSARGALDGTEAFF. Here the CDR3 DNA reads TGCAGTGCTAGAGGGGCACTAGACGGTACTGAAGCTTTCTTT.

The rearrangement links TRBV7-9 to TRBJ2-7; no clear D. The CDR3 runs 13 residues. CDR1 and CDR2 (germline): SEHNR, FQNEAQ (reference sequence). Trimming removed 1 base from V and 7 bases from J, with 11 bases in between. The CDR3 is CASSLEAQWEQYF. The CDR3 region has the DNA TGTGCCAGCAGCTTAGAAGCCCAGTGGGAGCAGTACTTC.

The chain recombines TRBV3-1 with TRBJ2-1, with D unresolved. Trimming pared 5 bases from V and 2 bases from J, leaving 13 bases between. CDR3 length: 15 residues. Germline lookup yields CDR1 LGHDT and CDR2 YNNKEL (reference sequence). The CDR3: CASSLRLVAYNEQFF. The CDR3, as DNA: TGTGCCAGCAGCTTGCGGTTAGTAGCCTACAATGAGCAGTTCTTC.

The V gene is TRBV6-5, the J gene TRBJ2-7; no definite D call. Germline V CDR1 and CDR2: MNHEY, SVGAGI. The CDR3 has 15 amino acids. V lost 4 bases and J 7 bases, leaving 20 bases between the germline ends. CDR3 sequence reads: CASSSRLRGFWEQYF. Written as DNA, the CDR3 is TGTGCCAGCAGTTCTCGGCTACGTGGTTTCTGGGAGCAGTACTTC.